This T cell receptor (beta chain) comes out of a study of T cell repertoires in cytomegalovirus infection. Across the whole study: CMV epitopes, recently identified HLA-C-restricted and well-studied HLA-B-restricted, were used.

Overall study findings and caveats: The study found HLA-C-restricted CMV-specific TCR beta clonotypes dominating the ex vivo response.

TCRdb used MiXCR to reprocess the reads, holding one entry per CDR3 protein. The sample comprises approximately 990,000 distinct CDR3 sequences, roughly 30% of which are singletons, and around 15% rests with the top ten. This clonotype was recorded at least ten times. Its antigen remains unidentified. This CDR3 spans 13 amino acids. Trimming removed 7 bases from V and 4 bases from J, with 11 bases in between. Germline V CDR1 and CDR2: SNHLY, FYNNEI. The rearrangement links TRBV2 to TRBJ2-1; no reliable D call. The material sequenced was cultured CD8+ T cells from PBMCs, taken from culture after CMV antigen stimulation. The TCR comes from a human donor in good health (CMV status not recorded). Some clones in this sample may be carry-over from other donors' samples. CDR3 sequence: CASTLSGYNEQFF. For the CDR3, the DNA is TGTGCCAGCACATTGTCCGGGTACAATGAGCAGTTCTTC.